A selection of T cell receptor beta chains follows, all from one sample in a study of CD8 T cells in Susac syndrome. In TCRdb, the immunoSEQ multiplex PCR reads were re-called with MiXCR into one record per CDR3 protein. This repertoire shows fewer than 250,000 distinct CDR3 sequences, roughly 92% found once; its top ten account for roughly 0.096%. Sequenced input: CD4+ T cells from PBMCs. The receptors derive from a human donor in good health. Both conserved end residues are part of each CDR3. The D gene is left open where the match is weak. Size is omitted from some rows. Given values are once, few, many or a class for expanded clones.

DNA,CDR3,V,size,D,J
TGTGCCAGCAGTTTATTTGGCCCAGAAGGAAACACCATATATTTT,CASSLFGPEGNTIYF,TRBV7-9,few,NA,TRBJ1-3
TGCAGCGCTGAGGGTCAGTTAGCAGGAGGGACCCAGTACTTC,CSAEGQLAGGTQYF,TRBV29-1,NA,NA,TRBJ2-5
TGTGCCAGCAGCTTAGGGGGCACCTGGGATACGCAGTATTTT,CASSLGGTWDTQYF,TRBV7-2,NA,NA,TRBJ2-3
TGTGCCAGCAGCCAACCGAGGGGGTCAAAACTGTTTTTT,CASSQPRGSKLFF,TRBV3-1,NA,NA,TRBJ1-4
TGTGCCAGCAGTATCGGGCCCCAGGAGACCCAGTACTTC,CASSIGPQETQYF,TRBV28,NA,NA,TRBJ2-5
TGCAGCGTCAAAACGGACGGACCAAATTCACCCCTCCACTTT,CSVKTDGPNSPLHF,TRBV29-1,NA,NA,TRBJ1-6
TGTGCCAGCAGATCGGCTTCCTTCCGCGAGCAGTACTTC,CASRSASFREQYF,TRBV2,NA,NA,TRBJ2-7
TGTGCCAGCGCCAATACAGGACCCACTTGGGGGTCACCCCTCCACTTT,CASANTGPTWGSPLHF,TRBV6-2/TRBV6-3,NA,NA,TRBJ1-6
TGTGCCAGCAGTGGACCACAGGGTGGAGACTATGGCTACACCTTC,CASSGPQGGDYGYTF,TRBV6-1,NA,NA,TRBJ1-2
TGTGCCAGCAGTTACTCGTCACTGCGGGAGACCCAGTACTTC,CASSYSSLRETQYF,TRBV6-5,NA,NA,TRBJ2-5
TGTGCCAGCTCTGCGGGGCTAGCGGGGGACTACGAGCAGTACTTC,CASSAGLAGDYEQYF,TRBV5-6,NA,TRBD2,TRBJ2-7
TGTGCCAGCAGCGTAGCGGCAGGGTCCTACGAGCAGTACTTC,CASSVAAGSYEQYF,TRBV9,NA,NA,TRBJ2-7
TGTGCCAGCAGTTCCTGGACAGGGGGAGGCAATCAGCCCCAGCATTTT,CASSSWTGGGNQPQHF,TRBV6-2/TRBV6-3,NA,TRBD1,TRBJ1-5
TGTGCCAGCAGCCCCACAGGGGAGGATGAAAAACTGTTTTTT,CASSPTGEDEKLFF,TRBV4-2,NA,TRBD1,TRBJ1-4
TGTGCCTGGAGGGAAACACGCGATGAGCAGTTCTTC,CAWRETRDEQFF,TRBV30,NA,NA,TRBJ2-1
TGTGCCAGCAACAATTTACTAGCGGATACGCAGTATTTT,CASNNLLADTQYF,TRBV7-3,NA,TRBD2,TRBJ2-3